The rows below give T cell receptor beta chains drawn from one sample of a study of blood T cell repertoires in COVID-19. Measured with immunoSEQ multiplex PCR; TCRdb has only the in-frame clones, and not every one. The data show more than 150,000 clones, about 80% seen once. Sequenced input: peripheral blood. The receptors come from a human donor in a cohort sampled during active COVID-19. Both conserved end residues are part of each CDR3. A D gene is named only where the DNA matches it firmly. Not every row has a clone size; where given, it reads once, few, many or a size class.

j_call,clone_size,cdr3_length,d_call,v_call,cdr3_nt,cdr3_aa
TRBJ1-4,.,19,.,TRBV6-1,TGTGCCAGCAGTGAAGTATGGGCCGGAGGGAGTGCAACTAATGAAAAACTGTTTTTT,CASSEVWAGGSATNEKLFF
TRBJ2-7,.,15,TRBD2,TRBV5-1,TGCGCCAGCAGCTTCCGTGGGGGGGGCTCCTACGAGCAGTACTTC,CASSFRGGGSYEQYF
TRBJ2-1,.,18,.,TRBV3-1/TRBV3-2,TGTGCCAGCAGCCAAGATTGGTCCCGGGACACCTCCTACAATGAGCAGTTCTTC,CASSQDWSRDTSYNEQFF
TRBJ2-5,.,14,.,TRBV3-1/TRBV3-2,TGTGCCAGCAGCCAAGAGGCCGGAGTCTGGGCCCAGTACTTC,CASSQEAGVWAQYF
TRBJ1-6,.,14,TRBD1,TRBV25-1,TGTGCCAGCAGAGGGGAAGGGGGCGGTTCACCCCTCCACTTT,CASRGEGGGSPLHF
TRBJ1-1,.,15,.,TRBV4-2,TGTGCCAGCAGCCAAGGAGACAGGTCGGTACCTGAAGCTTTCTTT,CASSQGDRSVPEAFF
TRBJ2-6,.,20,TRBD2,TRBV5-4,TGTGCCAGCAGCGGGGGACTAGCGGGGCGATTCAACTCTGGGGCCAACGTCCTGACTTTC,CASSGGLAGRFNSGANVLTF
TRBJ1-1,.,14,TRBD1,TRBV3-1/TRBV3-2,TGTGCCAGCAGTCTGGGACAGGGGATCACTGAAGCTTTCTTT,CASSLGQGITEAFF
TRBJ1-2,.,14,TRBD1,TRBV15,TGTGCCACCAGCAGAGATCGGGACAGTAGCGGCTACACCTTC,CATSRDRDSSGYTF
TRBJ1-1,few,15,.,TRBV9,TGTGCCAGCAGTGCCGTGGGCCGGCAAAACACTGAAGCTTTCTTT,CASSAVGRQNTEAFF
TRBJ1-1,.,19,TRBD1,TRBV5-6,TGTGCCAGCAGCTTGGAGTTGGGCGCAGGGGGTCTCGAGAACACTGAAGCTTTCTTT,CASSLELGAGGLENTEAFF
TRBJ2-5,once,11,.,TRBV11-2,TGTGCCAGCAGTACAAAAGAGACCCAGTACTTC,CASSTKETQYF
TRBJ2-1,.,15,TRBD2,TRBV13,TGTGCCAGCAGCCCAGGACTAGCGTTACACAATGAGCAGTTCTTC,CASSPGLALHNEQFF
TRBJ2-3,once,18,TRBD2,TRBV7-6,TGTGCCAGCAGCCCAAGTGCGGGGGGGCCCCTCAACACAGATACGCAGTATTTT,CASSPSAGGPLNTDTQYF
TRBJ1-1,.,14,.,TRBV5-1,TGCGCCAGCAGCCCCAATGGGTGGGCCGCTGAAGCTTTCTTT,CASSPNGWAAEAFF
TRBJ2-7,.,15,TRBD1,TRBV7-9,TGTGCCAGCAGTTCACCGGGACAGGGGAACGACGAGCAGTACTTC,CASSSPGQGNDEQYF
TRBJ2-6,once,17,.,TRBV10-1,TGCGCCAGCAGTGTCGAGGGCTACCTCTCTGGGGCCAACGTCCTGACTTTC,CASSVEGYLSGANVLTF
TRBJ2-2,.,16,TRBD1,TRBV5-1,TGCGCCAGCAGCGATACCGGGACAGCGAACACCGGGGAGCTGTTTTTT,CASSDTGTANTGELFF
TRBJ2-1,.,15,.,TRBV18,TGTGCCAGCTCACGGGGGGGCCGGTCCTACAATGAGCAGTTCTTC,CASSRGGRSYNEQFF
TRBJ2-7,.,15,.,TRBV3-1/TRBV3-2,TGTGCCAGCAGCCAAAGGCACGGGGGATTATACGAGCAGTACTTC,CASSQRHGGLYEQYF
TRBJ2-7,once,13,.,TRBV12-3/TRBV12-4,TGTGCCAGCAGTCCCACCCGGGGATACGAGCAGTACTTC,CASSPTRGYEQYF
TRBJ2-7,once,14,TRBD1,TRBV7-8,TGTGCCAGCAGCCGCACCGGACAGGGATTGGAGCAGTACTTC,CASSRTGQGLEQYF